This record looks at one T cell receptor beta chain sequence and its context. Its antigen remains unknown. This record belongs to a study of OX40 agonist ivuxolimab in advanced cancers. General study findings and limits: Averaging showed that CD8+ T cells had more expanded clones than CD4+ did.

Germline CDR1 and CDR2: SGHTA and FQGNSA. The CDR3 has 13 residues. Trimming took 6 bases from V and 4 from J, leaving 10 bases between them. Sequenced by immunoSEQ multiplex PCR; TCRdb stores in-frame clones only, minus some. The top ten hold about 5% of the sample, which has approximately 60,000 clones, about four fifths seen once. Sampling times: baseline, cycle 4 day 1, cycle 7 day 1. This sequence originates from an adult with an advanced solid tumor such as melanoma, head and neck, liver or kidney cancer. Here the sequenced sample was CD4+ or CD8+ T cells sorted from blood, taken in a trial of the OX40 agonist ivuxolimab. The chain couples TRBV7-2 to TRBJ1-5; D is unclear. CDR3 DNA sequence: TGTGCCAGCAGTGCCCGCGTAAATCAGCCCCAGCATTTT. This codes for CASSARVNQPQHF.